Listed below are T cell receptor beta chains from one sample, sequenced in a study of OX40 agonist ivuxolimab in advanced cancers. This table comes from immunoSEQ multiplex PCR, and its TCRdb copy is limited to in-frame clones, with some not included. The data contain approximately 74,000 clones, around nine tenths of them seen just once; the ten biggest clones take up 0.5% to 0.55%. This sample comprised CD4+ or CD8+ T cells sorted from blood, obtained in a trial of the OX40 agonist ivuxolimab. These receptors were obtained from an adult with an advanced solid tumor such as melanoma, head and neck, liver or kidney cancer. CDR3s include the opening cysteine and the closing phenylalanine or tryptophan. D genes are given only for firm matches. Some rows have no size entry. The others give once, few or many, or a class for an expanded clone.

>TRBD2|TRBJ2-1|TRBV11-2|-
CASSLRTSGNEQFF
TGTGCCAGCAGCTTGCGGACTAGCGGGAACGAGCAGTTCTTC
>TRBD2|TRBJ2-3|TRBV5-4|-
CASSPGTSGNTDTQYF
TGTGCCAGCAGCCCGGGGACTAGCGGAAACACAGATACGCAGTATTTT
>TRBD2|TRBJ2-3|TRBV7-3|-
CASSPGLAGSTDTQYF
TGTGCCAGCAGCCCAGGACTAGCGGGAAGCACAGATACGCAGTATTTT
>-|TRBJ2-5|TRBV5-4|-
CASSSGDFFETQYF
TGTGCCAGCAGTTCCGGGGATTTCTTTGAGACCCAGTACTTC
>TRBD2|TRBJ2-5|TRBV7-3|-
CASSLGPGLAPQETQYF
TGTGCCAGCAGCTTAGGCCCGGGACTAGCGCCCCAAGAGACCCAGTACTTC
>-|TRBJ1-3|TRBV6-5|-
CASSSGGNTIYF
TGTGCCAGCAGTTCAGGTGGAAACACCATATATTTT
>TRBD1|TRBJ1-5|TRBV10-3|-
CAISAGGEEQPQHF
TGTGCCATCAGTGCAGGGGGCGAGGAACAGCCCCAGCATTTT
>TRBD2|TRBJ2-3|TRBV5-1|-
CASSPGLAVTDTQYF
TGCGCCAGCAGCCCGGGACTAGCGGTCACAGATACGCAGTATTTT
>-|TRBJ2-6|TRBV18|-
CASSPAGSGANVLTF
TGTGCCAGCTCACCGGCGGGTTCCGGGGCCAACGTCCTGACTTTC
>-|TRBJ2-5|TRBV30|-
CAWSPPQRETQYF
TGTGCCTGGAGCCCGCCCCAAAGAGAGACCCAGTACTTC
>-|TRBJ2-3|TRBV19|-
CASSPGGTDTQYF
TGTGCCAGTAGCCCGGGCGGCACAGATACGCAGTATTTT
>-|TRBJ2-5|TRBV7-9|once
CASSLGSQYQETQYF
TGTGCCAGCAGCTTAGGGTCCCAGTACCAAGAGACCCAGTACTTC